The 27 T cell receptor beta chains given below trace back to one sample, sequenced in a study of T cell repertoires in ileal Crohn's disease. Some clones are missing from TCRdb's copy, which holds only in-frame ones; the method was immunoSEQ multiplex PCR. The table includes about 17,000 clones, less than 85% detected once. Specimen: ileal tissue. The source is an adult with Crohn's disease.

This rearrangement joins TRBV7-2 to TRBJ2-4, with 9 bases lining up with TRBD1. The CDR3 sequence is 14 residues long. Germline CDR1 SGHTA, CDR2 FQGNSA. V gave up 5 bases and J gave up 5 bases; unmatched junction bases: 4. The CDR3 sequence is CASSKGQGQNIQYF. The DNA of the CDR3 is TGTGCCAGCAGCAAGGGACAGGGTCAAAACATTCAGTACTTC.

The gene calls are TRBV2 and TRBJ1-4; D is ambiguous. The V and J ends lost 6 bases and 5 bases respectively, with 13 bases between them. The CDR3 is made up of 14 amino acids. Germline CDR1 and CDR2: SNHLY and FYNNEI. The CDR3 coding sequence is TGTGCCAGCAGATCCGAGCGGATCAATGAAAAACTGTTTTTT. This gives the protein CASRSERINEKLFF.

This clone was counted a few times. J is TRBJ2-7 and V is TRBV27, with TRBD1 matching over 10 bases. Germline V gives CDR1 MNHEY, CDR2 SMNVEV (reference sequence). This CDR3 region has 15 residues. V trimming: 5 bases; J trimming: 3 bases; junction bases outside the gene matches: 7. For the CDR3, the DNA is TGTGCCAGCAGTGCCATCGGGACAGGGGTCTACGAGCAGTACTTC. This sequence encodes CASSAIGTGVYEQYF.

The V gene is TRBV7-2, the J gene TRBJ1-5; D call uncertain. The V gene's germline CDR1 is SGHTA and CDR2 FQGNSA. The CDR3 length is 15 residues. The V end lost 1 base, the J end lost 4 bases, and 11 bases lay between the germline ends. CDR3: CASSLVATLNQPQHF. Here the CDR3 DNA reads TGTGCCAGCAGCTTAGTAGCGACATTAAATCAGCCCCAGCATTTT. The entire variable domain, with the rest obtained from reference TRBV7-2 and TRBJ1-5, is as follows: GAGVSQSPSNKVTEKGKDVELRCDPISGHTALYWYRQSLGQGLEFLIYFQGNSAPDKSGLPSDRFSAERTGGSVSTLTIQRTQQEDSAVYLCASSLVATLNQPQHFGDGTRLSIL.

The chain links TRBV4-3 to TRBJ1-5; TRBD1 matches 10 bases. The CDR3 is 15 residues long. With 4 bases clipped from V and 2 bases from J, the junction kept 2 bases outside the gene matches. Germline V gene sequence: CDR1 LGHNA, CDR2 YSLEER. This CDR3 is CASSRDRGGNQPQHF. The CDR3 DNA is TGCGCCAGCAGCCGGGACAGGGGTGGCAATCAGCCCCAGCATTTT.

The CDR3 protein is CASSWGQSSYNEQFF. The CDR3 region has the DNA TGCGCCAGCAGCTGGGGGCAGAGCTCCTACAATGAGCAGTTCTTC. The V gene is TRBV5-1, the J gene TRBJ2-1, with D possibly TRBD1 on 6 matching bases. In germline, CDR1 is SGHRS, CDR2 YFSETQ. Between the trimmed V and J ends, which lost 3 bases and 0 bases, there was a span of 10 bases. The CDR3 contains 15 residues.

The V call is TRBV5-1, the J call TRBJ2-1; TRBD2 aligns across 11 bases. V shed 3 bases, J shed 6 bases, and the junction held 5 bases outside the gene matches. Germline values: CDR1 SGHRS, CDR2 YFSETQ. The CDR3 sequence is 15 residues long. CDR3 amino acids: CASSWGLAASNEQFF. DNA of the CDR3: TGCGCCAGCAGCTGGGGACTAGCGGCCTCCAATGAGCAGTTCTTC.

This clone was observed a few times. The rearrangement joins TRBV6-5 to TRBJ1-1, with D perhaps matching TRBD1 (5 bases). V was trimmed by 5 bases and J by 5 bases, leaving 12 bases between them. Germline V CDR1 and CDR2: MNHEY, SVGAGI. This CDR3 is 13 amino acids long. The CDR3 coding sequence is TGTGCCAGCAGTCGTAGGCGGGGGACTGAAGCTTTCTTT. Translating it yields CASSRRRGTEAFF.

The V call is TRBV5-1, the J call TRBJ1-1, with 7 bases that match TRBD1. With 2 bases clipped from V and 6 bases from J, the junction kept 10 bases outside the gene matches. There are 15 residues in the CDR3. Germline V gene lookup returns CDR1 SGHRS and CDR2 YFSETQ. As DNA, the CDR3 is TGCGCCAGCAGCTTTTACGGGACAGATAATGCTGAAGCTTTCTTT. Protein sequence: CASSFYGTDNAEAFF.

V gene TRBV7-6 combines with J gene TRBJ1-1; no clear D. Germline V CDR1 and CDR2: SGHVS, FNYEAQ. The V end lost 0 bases, the J end lost 0 bases, and 20 bases lay between the germline ends. The CDR3 is 19 residues long. The CDR3 bases are TGTGCCAGCAGCTTAGCGCGTGTTCCGTGGGCCCGAATGAACACTGAAGCTTTCTTT. It codes for CASSLARVPWARMNTEAFF.

The chain joins TRBV7-2 to TRBJ2-7; 9 nucleotides line up with TRBD1. CDR3 length equals 15 residues. From germline, CDR1 is SGHTA and CDR2 FQGNSA. After removal of 3 bases from V and 1 base from J, the junction contained 4 bases not matched to a gene. DNA of the CDR3: TGTGCCAGCAGCTTCTCCGGGACAGGGTCCTACGAGCAGTACTTC. It translates to CASSFSGTGSYEQYF.

The J gene is TRBJ1-1, the V gene TRBV5-1, with D maybe TRBD1 (5 bases). Germline V gene sequence: CDR1 SGHRS, CDR2 YFSETQ. Trimming removed 7 bases at V and 3 bases at J, with 13 bases between. This CDR3 has 13 amino acids. The CDR3 loop reads CASQGLTDTEAFF. CDR3 sequence (DNA): TGCGCCAGCCAGGGCTTGACGGACACTGAAGCTTTCTTT. The entire variable domain, with the rest obtained from reference TRBV5-1 and TRBJ1-1, is as follows: KAGVTQTPRYLIKTRGQQVTLSCSPISGHRSVSWYQQTPGQGLQFLFEYFSETQRNKGNFPGRFSGRQFSNSRSEMNVSTLELGDSALYLCASQGLTDTEAFFGQGTRLTVV.

V gene TRBV5-1 combines with J gene TRBJ1-6, with TRBD1 as a possible D gene (5 bases). The germline gives CDR1 SGHRS, CDR2 YFSETQ. V dropped 2 bases and J dropped 7 bases, with 16 bases sitting between them. The CDR3 has 16 amino acids. The CDR3 loop is CASSFSSGVLNSPLHF. The CDR3 region has the DNA TGCGCCAGCAGCTTCTCGTCGGGGGTGTTGAATTCACCCCTCCACTTT. Full variable domain (outside the CDR3, taken from reference TRBV5-1 and TRBJ1-6): KAGVTQTPRYLIKTRGQQVTLSCSPISGHRSVSWYQQTPGQGLQFLFEYFSETQRNKGNFPGRFSGRQFSNSRSEMNVSTLELGDSALYLCASSFSSGVLNSPLHFGNGTRLTVT.

This chain connects TRBV29-1 to TRBJ1-3; D gene ambiguous. V was cut by 5 bases and J by 0 bases, with 8 bases left in between. The CDR3 has 13 residues. Per germline, CDR1 SQVTM and CDR2 ANQGSEA. CDR3 nucleotides: TGCAGCGTTCTTCCTAGCTCTGGAAACACCATATATTTT. This encodes CSVLPSSGNTIYF.

The CDR3 loop is CASSPQTGEAQHF. The CDR3, as DNA: TGTGCCAGCTCACCACAAACGGGGGAGGCCCAGCATTTT. This chain links TRBV18 with TRBJ1-5, with D maybe TRBD1 (5 bases). Germline loops: CDR1 KGHSH, CDR2 LQKENI. Trimming removed 1 base from V and 11 bases from J, with 12 bases in between. The CDR3 consists of 13 residues. The complete variable domain, with remaining parts taken from reference TRBV18 and TRBJ1-5, reads NAGVMQNPRHLVRRRGQEARLRCSPMKGHSHVYWYRQLPEEGLKFMVYLQKENIIDESGMPKERFSAEFPKEGPSILRIQQVVRGDSAAYFCASSPQTGEAQHFGDGTRLSIL.

CDR3 in amino acids: CASSPSGEPLHF. The CDR3 DNA is TGTGCCAGCAGCCCGTCCGGGGAACCCCTCCACTTT. V is TRBV6-5 and J is TRBJ1-6; D is uncertain. Germline lookup yields CDR1 MNHEY and CDR2 SVGAGI. CDR3 length equals 12 residues. V was cut by 6 bases and J by 12 bases, with 12 bases left in between.

The V gene is TRBV19, the J gene TRBJ1-2; D perhaps matches TRBD1 (5 bases). Germline CDR1 and CDR2: LNHDA and SQIVND (reference sequence). This CDR3 is built from 12 residues. V was clipped by 3 bases and J by 8 bases, with 10 bases between them. CDR3 in amino acids: CASSIAGSGYTF. The CDR3 DNA sequence: TGTGCCAGTAGTATCGCAGGGTCCGGCTACACCTTC.

The chain couples TRBV29-1 to TRBJ2-5; tentative D call: TRBD2 (6 bases). Trimming shortened V by 3 bases and J by 4 bases, and 12 bases separated the two germline ends. The CDR3 totals 13 residues. Germline CDR1 and CDR2: SQVTM and ANQGSEA. For the CDR3, the DNA is TGCAGCGTTGAGGCAGCCGGGGGAGAGACCCAGTACTTC. Translated, it gives CSVEAAGGETQYF. The whole variable domain, filled in from reference TRBV29-1 and TRBJ2-5, reads SAVISQKPSRDICQRGTSLTIQCQVDSQVTMMFWYRQQPGQSLTLIATANQGSEATYESGFVIDKFPISRPNLTFSTLTVSNMSPEDSSIYLCSVEAAGGETQYFGPGTRLLVL.

This chain uses TRBV19 with TRBJ1-4; no definite D call. There are 13 residues in the CDR3. With 0 bases removed from V and 6 bases from J, the gap between germline ends came to 5 bases. CDR1 is LNHDA and CDR2 is SQIVND in the germline V gene (reference sequence). The CDR3 spells CASSIEEDEKLFF. CDR3 DNA: TGTGCCAGTAGTATAGAGGAGGATGAAAAACTGTTTTTT.

This sequence joins TRBV4-1 and TRBJ1-3; 9 bases are shared with TRBD1. The CDR3 consists of 16 residues. J was trimmed by 4 bases and V by 2 bases; bases with no gene match: 6. Germline values: CDR1 MGHRA, CDR2 YSYEKL. CDR3: CASSQRTGERGNTIYF. The DNA for the CDR3 is TGCGCCAGCAGCCAAAGGACAGGGGAAAGAGGAAACACCATATATTTT.

The chain is built from TRBV19 and TRBJ1-3, with 8 bases fitting TRBD1. Germline V CDR1 and CDR2: LNHDA, SQIVND (reference sequence). The CDR3 runs 16 residues. J gave up 3 bases and V 5 bases, and 9 bases lay outside the gene matches. The CDR3 loop reads CASSGVQGASGNTIYF. CDR3 nucleotides: TGTGCCAGTAGTGGAGTTCAGGGGGCAAGTGGAAACACCATATATTTT.

The chain uses TRBV5-4 and TRBJ2-2, with 9 bases fitting TRBD2. J gave up 6 bases and V 0 bases, and 9 bases lay outside the gene matches. CDR1 is SGHNT, CDR2 YYREEE, per germline (reference sequence). This CDR3 region has 17 residues. The chain's CDR3 is CASSLAFLRGGSGELFF. CDR3 sequence (DNA): TGTGCCAGCAGCTTGGCCTTTTTGCGGGGGGGCTCCGGGGAGCTGTTTTTT.

The gene calls are TRBV5-6 and TRBJ1-2; 9 nucleotides line up with TRBD1. V trimming: 3 bases; J trimming: 3 bases; junction bases outside the gene matches: 9. Germline CDR1 SGHDT, CDR2 YYEEEE. CDR3 size: 16 residues. In DNA, the CDR3 is TGTGCCAGCAGCTATGAACCACAGGGGGCCCACTATGGCTACACCTTC. Its translation: CASSYEPQGAHYGYTF.

In its sample, this clone was seen once. This rearrangement joins TRBV18 to TRBJ2-1, with no clear D. The germline gives CDR1 KGHSH, CDR2 LQKENI. The V gene lost 3 bases and the J gene lost 6 bases, with 9 bases spanning the gap. The CDR3 has 13 residues. This CDR3 reads CASSPGGVNEQFF. The CDR3 DNA is TGTGCCAGCTCACCCGGCGGCGTCAATGAGCAGTTCTTC. Combining the CDR3 with reference TRBV18 and TRBJ2-1 gives the whole variable domain NAGVMQNPRHLVRRRGQEARLRCSPMKGHSHVYWYRQLPEEGLKFMVYLQKENIIDESGMPKERFSAEFPKEGPSILRIQQVVRGDSAAYFCASSPGGVNEQFFGPGTRLTVL.

The chain employs TRBV5-5 and TRBJ1-5, with 9 bases matching TRBD1. Germline CDR1 is SGHKS and CDR2 is YYEKEE (reference sequence). The junction had 2 bases not matched to a gene; V was cut back by 5 bases and J by 5 bases. The length of the CDR3 is 13 residues. CDR3 region: CASSWTGDQPQHF. The CDR3 DNA reads as TGTGCCAGCAGTTGGACAGGGGATCAGCCCCAGCATTTT.

J is TRBJ1-3 and V is TRBV19, with D possibly being TRBD1 (5 bases). The CDR3 extends over 14 amino acids. V lost 7 bases and J lost 2, with 12 bases in between. CDR1 LNHDA and CDR2 SQIVND come from the germline V gene (reference sequence). DNA for the CDR3: TGTGCCAGTACCCGGGGGACCACTGGAAACACCATATATTTT. This translates into CASTRGTTGNTIYF.

V is TRBV4-2 and J is TRBJ2-2; 8 nucleotides align to TRBD1. V trimming: 5 bases; J trimming: 6 bases; junction bases outside the gene matches: 14. The CDR3 totals 17 residues. CDR1 is LGHNA, CDR2 YNFKEQ, per germline. The CDR3, as DNA: TGTGCCAGCAGCACCGGACAGGGCGGAGGGGGGCCCGGGGAGCTGTTTTTT. It translates to CASSTGQGGGGPGELFF.